This is a list of T cell receptor beta chains from one sample in a study of blood T cell repertoires in COVID-19. The assay was immunoSEQ multiplex PCR, and TCRdb's table has in-frame clones only and misses some. The sample yields some 350,000 clones, more than 70% seen once. Specimen: peripheral blood. The source of these receptors is a woman between 70 and 85 years old with COVID-19, enrolled during active disease. CDR3s include the opening cysteine and the closing phenylalanine or tryptophan. D genes are given only for firm matches. Part of the rows lack a size; the others show once, few, many or a class for expanded clones.

CDR3 | DNA | size | length | J | D | V
CASSDLQGENQPQHF | TGTGCCAGCAGTGACCTACAGGGGGAAAATCAGCCCCAGCATTTT | once | 15 | TRBJ1-5 | TRBD1 | TRBV28
CASSQVQGARGYTF | TGCGCCAGCAGCCAAGTCCAGGGGGCGCGTGGCTACACCTTC | - | 14 | TRBJ1-2 | TRBD1 | TRBV4-3
CASSDLRRLPGYTF | TGTGCCAGCAGCGATCTCAGGCGTCTCCCTGGCTACACCTTC | - | 14 | TRBJ1-2 | - | TRBV9
CASSVGTGTDTQYF | TGTGCCAGCAGCGTAGGGACTGGCACAGATACGCAGTATTTT | - | 14 | TRBJ2-3 | - | TRBV9
CASSEEGGTNEKLFF | TGCGCCAGCAGCGAAGAAGGAGGAACTAATGAAAAACTGTTTTTT | few | 15 | TRBJ1-4 | - | TRBV5-1
CASSPPGTPRYGYTF | TGTGCCAGCTCACCACCCGGGACACCACGCTATGGCTACACCTTC | few | 15 | TRBJ1-2 | - | TRBV18
CASSIEGQGYEQYF | TGTGCCAGTAGTATCGAAGGACAAGGCTACGAGCAGTACTTC | - | 14 | TRBJ2-7 | - | TRBV19
CATSDRTSYGYTF | TGTGCCACCAGTGATCGGACAAGCTATGGCTACACCTTC | - | 13 | TRBJ1-2 | - | TRBV24-1
CASSSGNRGDSYEQYF | TGCGCCAGCAGCTCCGGTAATCGGGGGGACTCCTACGAGCAGTACTTC | - | 16 | TRBJ2-7 | TRBD2 | TRBV5-1
CASSLVGGVQDTQYF | TGTGCCAGCAGCTTAGTGGGGGGGGTACAAGATACGCAGTATTTT | - | 15 | TRBJ2-3 | TRBD2 | TRBV7-7
CASTLGGRSGYTF | TGTGCCAGCACCTTGGGGGGGAGGAGTGGCTACACCTTC | - | 13 | TRBJ1-2 | - | TRBV13
CASRRRTIDYEQYF | TGCGCCAGCAGACGGCGGACTATAGACTACGAGCAGTACTTC | - | 14 | TRBJ2-7 | - | TRBV10-2
CASSQVASGDADTQYF | TGCGCCAGCAGCCAAGTGGCTAGCGGGGACGCAGATACGCAGTATTTT | - | 16 | TRBJ2-3 | TRBD2 | TRBV4-1
CASSLLTGGIAGELFF | TGTGCCAGCAGCTTATTGACAGGGGGAATAGCCGGGGAGCTGTTTTTT | - | 16 | TRBJ2-2 | TRBD1 | TRBV13
CASSRTGTYEQYF | TGTGCCAGCAGCAGGACAGGGACCTACGAGCAGTACTTC | - | 13 | TRBJ2-7 | TRBD1 | TRBV7-3
CASGYRENTEAFF | TGTGCCAGCGGGTACAGGGAGAACACTGAAGCTTTCTTT | - | 13 | TRBJ1-1 | - | TRBV6-6
CASSPGPGTGVSGYTF | TGTGCCAGTAGTCCCGGACCCGGGACAGGGGTTAGTGGCTACACCTTC | - | 16 | TRBJ1-2 | TRBD1 | TRBV19
CASSRQGPWGGYTF | TGTGCCAGCAGTCGCCAGGGGCCCTGGGGTGGCTACACCTTC | - | 14 | TRBJ1-2 | - | TRBV6-5
CASSLRGSTDTQYF | TGTGCCAGCAGCTTGAGAGGGTCCACAGATACGCAGTATTTT | - | 14 | TRBJ2-3 | - | TRBV7-2
CASSTTNYGYTF | TGTGCCAGCAGTACAACTAACTATGGCTACACCTTC | - | 12 | TRBJ1-2 | - | TRBV6-5
CASSELRTSGGELFF | TGCGCCAGCAGTGAGCTACGGACTAGCGGCGGGGAGCTGTTTTTT | - | 15 | TRBJ2-2 | TRBD2 | TRBV10-1
CASSYGQGNSPLHF | TGTGCCAGCAGCTACGGACAGGGGAATTCACCCCTCCACTTT | - | 14 | TRBJ1-6 | TRBD1 | TRBV13
CASSVESRGGVTGELFF | TGTGCCAGCAGCGTAGAATCCAGGGGAGGGGTGACCGGGGAGCTGTTTTTT | - | 17 | TRBJ2-2 | - | TRBV9
CASSPGGSEQYF | TGTGCCAGCTCACCAGGAGGGAGCGAGCAGTACTTC | - | 12 | TRBJ2-7 | - | TRBV18
CASSQEGGVYEQYF | TGTGCCAGCAGCCAGGAAGGGGGAGTCTACGAGCAGTACTTC | - | 14 | TRBJ2-7 | - | TRBV3-1/TRBV3-2
CASSPNKGGYGNTIYF | TGTGCCAGCTCACCAAATAAAGGGGGCTATGGAAACACCATATATTTT | - | 16 | TRBJ1-3 | TRBD1 | TRBV18
CASSPGTGYRDEQFF | TGTGCCAGCAGCCCCGGGACAGGGTATCGGGATGAGCAGTTCTTC | - | 15 | TRBJ2-1 | TRBD1 | TRBV7-3
CASSEAQSNQPQHF | TGTGCCAGCAGTGAAGCGCAGAGCAATCAGCCCCAGCATTTT | - | 14 | TRBJ1-5 | - | TRBV2
CSVGTGTGVNQPQHF | TGCAGCGTTGGCACCGGGACAGGGGTTAATCAGCCCCAGCATTTT | - | 15 | TRBJ1-5 | TRBD1 | TRBV29-1
CASSPNRGDYGYTF | TGTGCCAGCAGCCCGAACAGGGGTGACTATGGCTACACCTTC | - | 14 | TRBJ1-2 | TRBD1 | TRBV7-9